What follows are 18 T cell receptor beta chains derived from one specimen sequenced in a study of cytomegalovirus exposure and HLA in healthy donors. A multiplex PCR was run with 60 Vbeta primers and 13 Jbeta primers. Sequenced by immunoSEQ multiplex PCR; TCRdb stores in-frame clones only, minus some. The table has around 140,000 clones, 82% seen once. Material for sequencing was PBMCs. The receptors originated from a woman aged 60-75 years in good health and CMV-seropositive.

As to this clone: Sequence at one end of the junction differs from germline and may be a read error. The genes are TRBV5-5 and TRBJ1-2, with D unresolved. Germline lookup yields CDR1 SGHKS and CDR2 YYEKEE (reference sequence). This CDR3 has 13 residues. The CDR3 protein is CASSLTREGAFAF. The CDR3 DNA reads TGTGCCAGCAGCCTCACCCGAGAGGGAGCCTTCGCCTTC. The full variable domain, completed using reference TRBV5-5 and TRBJ1-2, is DAGVTQSPTHLIKTRGQQVTLRCSPISGHKSVSWYQQVLGQGPQFIFQYYEKEERGRGNFPDRFSARQFPNYSSELNVNALLLGDSALYLCASSLTREGAFAFGSGTRLTVV.

The genes are TRBV7-9 and TRBJ2-1; 7 positions agree with TRBD1. CDR3 length equals 16 residues. In germline, CDR1 is SEHNR, CDR2 FQNEAQ (reference sequence). V was clipped by 8 bases and J by 2 bases; unmatched bases: 12. CDR3 nucleotides: TGTGCCAGCCCCGTAGCCGACAGGGACCCCTACAATGAGCAGTTCTTC. Encoded protein: CASPVADRDPYNEQFF.

This clone has just a few counts. The chain uses TRBV4-2 and TRBJ1-2; no definite D call. V lost 1 base and J lost 8, with 11 bases in between. Per the germline V gene, CDR1 is LGHNA and CDR2 is YNFKEQ. The length of the CDR3 is 13 residues. The CDR3 loop is CASSQGSGRGYTF. CDR3 in DNA: TGTGCCAGCAGCCAAGGTAGCGGGCGAGGCTACACCTTC.

This CDR3 reads CASSLHQGAGYEQFF. The CDR3 nucleotides are TGTGCCAGCAGCTTACATCAGGGGGCGGGCTATGAGCAGTTCTTC. This chain links TRBV7-2 with TRBJ2-1, with 8 bases fitting TRBD1. This CDR3 is built from 15 residues. Looked up from germline, CDR1 is SGHTA and CDR2 is FQGNSA. The J segment lost 8 bases and the V segment lost 2 bases, leaving 8 bases of the junction unmatched.

This chain connects TRBV7-2 to TRBJ2-7; TRBD2 matches at 12 bases. V shed 8 bases and J 5 bases; nucleotides not matched to a gene: 4. The CDR3 loop spans 13 amino acids. CDR1 and CDR2 (germline): SGHTA, FQGNSA. This CDR3 is CASSGLAGNEQYF. The CDR3 nucleotides are TGTGCCAGCTCTGGACTAGCGGGGAACGAGCAGTACTTC. The variable domain in full, completed from reference TRBV7-2 and TRBJ2-7, reads GAGVSQSPSNKVTEKGKDVELRCDPISGHTALYWYRQSLGQGLEFLIYFQGNSAPDKSGLPSDRFSAERTGGSVSTLTIQRTQQEDSAVYLCASSGLAGNEQYFGPGTRLTVT.

The V gene is TRBV7-2, the J gene TRBJ2-1; 7 bases fit TRBD2. Losses at the gene ends were 11 bases for V and 0 bases for J; bases not matched to a gene: 4. The CDR3 is made up of 13 amino acids. The germline V gene has CDR1 SGHTA and CDR2 FQGNSA. The CDR3 spells CAVGGSSYNEQFF. The CDR3 DNA reads as TGTGCCGTCGGGGGGAGCTCCTACAATGAGCAGTTCTTC.

A few counts support this clone. DNA of the CDR3: TGCGCCAGCAGCTCCCGGGGTAACTACGAGCAGTACTTC. Translating it yields CASSSRGNYEQYF. This chain joins TRBV5-1 and TRBJ2-7; the D gene is possibly TRBD2 (5 bases). V lost 3 bases and J 3 bases, leaving 10 bases between the germline ends. The CDR3 is made up of 13 amino acids. The germline CDR1 and CDR2 sequences are SGHRS and YFSETQ.

This rearrangement joins TRBV5-1 to TRBJ1-2; D gene uncertain. Trimming removed 5 bases from V and 0 bases from J, with 8 bases in between. Per germline, CDR1 SGHRS and CDR2 YFSETQ. CDR3 size: 13 residues. The CDR3 DNA is TGCGCCAGCAGTCTTTCTGCTAACTATGGCTACACCTTC. This sequence encodes CASSLSANYGYTF.

Remarks on this clone: Its ends do not fully match the called genes, so a read error is possible. This rearrangement joins TRBV6-5 to TRBJ2-1, with D possibly TRBD1 on 5 matching bases. The CDR3 extends over 14 amino acids. Germline CDR1 and CDR2: MNHEY and SVGAGI. As DNA, the CDR3 is TGTGCCAGCAGTATCAGGGAATCCTACAATGTGCAGTTCTTC. The encoded protein is CASSIRESYNVQFF.

This clone was picked up one time. The chain links TRBV7-8 to TRBJ1-1, with 8 bases that match TRBD1. Trimming at V came to 5 bases and at J to 5 bases, leaving 19 bases not matched to a gene. The CDR3 extends over 18 amino acids. The germline V gene has CDR1 SGHVS and CDR2 FQNEAQ. The DNA of the CDR3 is TGTGCCAGCAGCCCCCAGAGCACGACAGGGGCGCAGACAACTGAAGCTTTCTTT. Amino acids: CASSPQSTTGAQTTEAFF.

The V gene is TRBV7-9, the J gene TRBJ2-3; D remains ambiguous. CDR1 SEHNR and CDR2 FQNEAQ come from the germline V gene (reference sequence). The CDR3 totals 15 residues. Trimming shortened V by 4 bases and J by 0 bases, and 11 bases separated the two germline ends. This chain's CDR3 is CASSWRRQSTDTQYF. CDR3 DNA sequence: TGTGCCAGCAGCTGGAGACGCCAGAGCACAGATACGCAGTATTTT.

The CDR3 DNA reads TGTGCCAGCAGCTTACGAGGTGGATCCGGGGAGCTGTTTTTT. Encoded protein: CASSLRGGSGELFF. The chain has TRBV7-6 and TRBJ2-2; unclear D gene. The CDR3 is 14 amino acids. Trimming removed 2 bases at V and 6 bases at J, with 10 bases between. Looked up from germline, CDR1 is SGHVS and CDR2 is FNYEAQ.

The chain is built from TRBV10-3 and TRBJ2-5, with D possibly matching TRBD2 (5 bases). Germline CDR1 and CDR2: ENHRY and SYGVKD. With 4 bases removed from V and 0 bases from J, the gap between germline ends came to 6 bases. The CDR3 is 13 residues long. For the CDR3, the DNA is TGTGCCATCAGTGGCGGGTACCAAGAGACCCAGTACTTC. Its protein product is CAISGGYQETQYF.

J is TRBJ2-2 and V is TRBV21-1; TRBD1 is the table's D call, not checked against the DNA. TRBV21-1 counts as a pseudogene. The CDR3 consists of 16 residues. The CDR3 reads CASSKGNRGYTGELFF. The CDR3 DNA reads as TGTGCCAGCAGCAAAGGAAACAGGGGGTACACCGGGGAGCTGTTTTTT.

The V and J genes are TRBV4-1 and TRBJ2-3, with 7 bases fitting TRBD2. This CDR3 spans 16 amino acids. The ends lost 1 base at V and 2 bases at J; junction bases unmatched: 6. The germline CDR1 and CDR2 sequences are MGHRA and YSYEKL. The CDR3 region is CASSQAASGFTDTQYF. The CDR3, as DNA: TGCGCCAGCAGCCAAGCGGCTAGCGGATTCACAGATACGCAGTATTTT.

The chain links TRBV29-1 to TRBJ2-5; 11 positions agree with TRBD2. The DNA end lines up better with TRBJ2-7; the J call may be wrong. The CDR3 totals 15 residues. Germline V lookup: CDR1 SQVTM, CDR2 ANQGSEA. This chain's CDR3 is CSVETSGRFSYEQYF. DNA for the CDR3: TGCAGCGTCGAAACTAGCGGGAGATTCTCCTACGAGCAGTACTTC.

The rearrangement joins TRBV7-6 to TRBJ2-1, with 7 bases that match TRBD1. The CDR3 length is 16 residues. From germline, CDR1 is SGHVS and CDR2 FNYEAQ. After removal of 2 bases from V and 3 bases from J, the junction contained 7 bases not matched to a gene. CDR3 protein: CASSLPGGAGYNEQFF. CDR3 nucleotides: TGTGCCAGCAGCTTACCAGGGGGAGCCGGCTACAATGAGCAGTTCTTC.

The chain carries TRBV4-2 and TRBJ2-2, with TRBD1 matching 8 bases. Germline CDR1 reads LGHNA; CDR2 reads YNFKEQ. The CDR3 runs 20 residues. The junction had 20 bases not matched to a gene; V was cut back by 1 base and J by 7 bases. The CDR3 DNA is TGTGCCAGCAGCCAAGGAGGCGTCGGGATCGACAGGGGAGGTGGCGGGGAGCTGTTTTTT. As protein: CASSQGGVGIDRGGGGELFF.